The 22 T cell receptor beta chains reported below all come from one sample, sequenced in a study of low-dose radiotherapy and immunotherapy resistance in tumors (dated by TCRdb to 2022 to 2024). The sample was run on an Illumina HiSeq 2500. Superscript III and a set of TRAV- and TRBV-specific primers were used to synthesize first-strand cDNA, so that both TCRalpha and TCRbeta chains were covered. TCRs were amplified for 15 to 20 PCR cycles with Phusion, using a constant-region primer paired with the adapter attached to the V primers. TCRdb applied fastp at Q25 and MiXCR to the public reads, then kept only in-frame beta chains. Rows are combined by CDR3 protein, so each entry shows the most common genes and DNA. The sample contains around 65,000 distinct CDR3 sequences, more than 25% of them found a single time. The top ten clones comprise roughly 6.5% of the sample. This specimen's time point label, per the study, means: before trial treatment.

The specimen comprised PBMCs, sampled before treatment. The receptors here all came from a male donor with rectosigmoid adenocarcinoma.

This clonotype was counted at least ten times. V usage is TRBV7-2 and J usage is TRBJ2-1; D not resolved. The CDR3 totals 15 residues. Germline V gives CDR1 SGHTA, CDR2 FQGNSA. Trimming shortened V by 1 base and J by 0 bases, and 7 bases separated the two germline ends. The DNA for the CDR3 is TGTGCCAGCAGCTTAGAGGCCAGCTCCTACAATGAGCAGTTCTTC. This sequence encodes CASSLEASSYNEQFF.

This clonotype was detected many times. The CDR3 DNA is TGTGCCAGCAGTTCTGTAAGTGGCACTGAAGCTTTCTTT. Translating it yields CASSSVSGTEAFF. The J gene is TRBJ1-1, the V gene TRBV28; D is ambiguous. CDR3 length: 13 amino acids. Trimming took off 4 bases at V and 4 bases at J, with 10 bases between the two ends. Looked up from germline, CDR1 is MDHEN and CDR2 is SYDVKM.

This clonotype was seen ten or more times. The chain employs TRBV7-9 and TRBJ1-1; 7 nucleotides align to TRBD1. Trimming cost V 5 bases and J 6 bases; bases outside gene matches: 3. The CDR3 totals 12 residues. Germline CDR1 reads SEHNR; CDR2 reads FQNEAQ (reference sequence). The CDR3 DNA reads TGTGCCAGCAGCAGCACAGGGGCTGAAGCTTTCTTT. Translated: CASSSTGAEAFF.

The count of this clonotype is one. A far larger clone is one base from this, pointing to a likely read error. This chain connects TRBV6-4 to TRBJ2-1, with D hard to call. Germline values: CDR1 MRHNA, CDR2 SNTAGT. This CDR3 has 16 amino acids. V was cut by 5 bases and J by 0 bases, with 14 bases left in between. The CDR3 protein is CASSPRLSSSYNEQFF. Written as DNA, the CDR3 is TGTGCCAGCAGTCCCCGACTGTCCAGCTCCTACAATGAGCAGTTCTTC.

About this clonotype itself: This sequence is one base from a far larger clone and is likely a read error. The chain links TRBV27 to TRBJ1-5, with unresolved D. This CDR3 region has 13 residues. Germline V CDR1 and CDR2: MNHEY, SMNVEV (reference sequence). V lost 5 bases to trimming and J lost 1 base, with 6 bases between them. The CDR3 bases are TGTGCCAGCAGTCTCTCAAGCAATCAGCCCCAGCATTTT. Protein product: CASSLSSNQPQHF.

At least ten counts were recorded for this clonotype. The chain uses TRBV5-6 and TRBJ2-4; no clear D. Germline lookup yields CDR1 SGHDT and CDR2 YYEEEE. Trimming removed 2 bases at V and 1 base at J, with 10 bases between. The CDR3 length is 15 residues. CDR3: CASSFESTAKNIQYF. The DNA of the CDR3 is TGTGCCAGCAGCTTTGAATCTACGGCCAAAAACATTCAGTACTTC.

Details on this clonotype: This clone may be a read error of a much larger clone one base away. The chain uses TRBV30 and TRBJ1-2, with 8 bases matching TRBD1. Germline values: CDR1 GTSNPN, CDR2 SVGIG (reference sequence). The CDR3 spans 11 residues. V dropped 6 bases and J dropped 6; count of bases not matched to a gene: 3. The CDR3 DNA reads TGTGCCTGCGGACAGGGCGATGGCTACACCTTC. Its protein is CACGQGDGYTF.

This clonotype was observed many times. This chain uses TRBV18 with TRBJ2-5; D is possibly TRBD1 or TRBD2 (5 bases each). Germline V gene lookup returns CDR1 KGHSH and CDR2 LQKENI. This CDR3 comprises 15 residues. V lost 0 bases, J lost 4 bases, and 12 bases lay in between. As DNA, the CDR3 is TGTGCCAGCTCACCACCGGCTGGGGGAAGAGAGACCCAGTACTTC. It yields the protein CASSPPAGGRETQYF.

This clonotype showed up many times. The chain recombines TRBV9 with TRBJ2-1; 7 nucleotides agree with TRBD2. The CDR3 contains 15 residues. The V and J ends lost 2 bases and 3 bases, in that order; junction bases with no gene match: 5. The germline V gene encodes CDR1 SGDLS and CDR2 YYNGEE. The DNA for the CDR3 is TGTGCCAGCAGCGTGAGCGGCGGGGGCTACAATGAGCAGTTCTTC. Protein sequence: CASSVSGGGYNEQFF.

The chain uses TRBV14 and TRBJ2-6; weak D call: TRBD1 (6 bases). Germline V gene lookup returns CDR1 SGHDN and CDR2 FVKESK. This CDR3 contains 15 residues. Trimming took 4 bases from V and 7 from J, leaving 14 bases between them. CDR3 loop: CASSLGTIRANVLTF. DNA of the CDR3: TGTGCCAGCAGCCTGGGGACAATTCGCGCCAACGTCCTGACTTTC.

This clonotype was seen repeatedly, ten times or more. The J gene is TRBJ2-7, the V gene TRBV6-2 or TRBV6-3, with TRBD1 identical over 8 bases. Losses at the gene ends were 0 bases for V and 2 bases for J; bases not matched to a gene: 3. The CDR3 extends over 15 amino acids. Germline CDR1 MNHEY, CDR2 SVGEGT. The CDR3 nucleotides read TGTGCCAGCAGTTACTCGGACAGGGTCGCCTACGAGCAGTACTTC. This translates into CASSYSDRVAYEQYF.

This clonotype has a count of ten or more. The genes are TRBV7-2 and TRBJ2-4, with D tentatively TRBD1 or TRBD2 (6 bases each). The CDR3 has 15 residues. V was pared by 1 base and J by 8 bases, with 15 bases between. Germline CDR1 and CDR2: SGHTA and FQGNSA. The CDR3 sequence: CASSLGRGKSDIQYF. The CDR3 nucleotides read TGTGCCAGCAGCTTAGGGAGGGGGAAGTCGGACATTCAGTACTTC. The full variable domain, with the rest looked up from reference TRBV7-2 and TRBJ2-4, is GAGVSQSPSNKVTEKGKDVELRCDPISGHTALYWYRQSLGQGLEFLIYFQGNSAPDKSGLPSDRFSAERTGGSVSTLTIQRTQQEDSAVYLCASSLGRGKSDIQYFGAGTRLSVL.

This clonotype came up many times. The rearrangement links TRBV20-1 to TRBJ2-6; 9 nucleotides agree with TRBD1. Germline assignment: CDR1 DFQATT and CDR2 SNEGSKA (reference sequence). V lost 7 bases to trimming and J lost 3 bases; unmatched junction nucleotides: 7. The CDR3 runs to 15 residues. CDR3 amino acids: CSGTQGARGANVLTF. In DNA, the CDR3 is TGCAGTGGAACACAGGGGGCGCGTGGGGCCAACGTCCTGACTTTC.

This clonotype was seen at least ten times. The chain carries TRBV5-1 and TRBJ1-1; D unclear. V lost 4 bases and J lost 5, with 15 bases in between. The CDR3 totals 14 residues. The germline gives CDR1 SGHRS, CDR2 YFSETQ. This chain's CDR3 is CASSPFYGETEAFF. DNA of the CDR3: TGCGCCAGCAGCCCGTTCTATGGGGAAACTGAAGCTTTCTTT.

This clonotype was recorded at least ten times. The chain's CDR3 is CASLPGQGVWETQYF. DNA for the CDR3: TGTGCCAGCTTACCGGGACAGGGGGTCTGGGAGACCCAGTACTTC. V is TRBV7-9 and J is TRBJ2-5; 11 bases line up with TRBD1. The germline gives CDR1 SEHNR, CDR2 FQNEAQ (reference sequence). After removal of 8 bases from V and 5 bases from J, the junction contained 10 bases not matched to a gene. The CDR3 is 15 amino acids.

The table lists this clonotype with a few counts. The V gene is TRBV15, the J gene TRBJ1-5; D possibly corresponds to TRBD1 (6 bases). V dropped 0 bases and J dropped 1 base, with 13 bases sitting between them. There are 17 residues in the CDR3. The germline gives CDR1 LNHNV, CDR2 YYDKDF (reference sequence). CDR3 in DNA: TGTGCCACCAGCAGAGACCTGAGGGGGGCGAGCAATCAGCCCCAGCATTTT. Encoded protein: CATSRDLRGASNQPQHF.

J is TRBJ1-2 and V is TRBV6-2 or TRBV6-3; 7 bases fit TRBD1. J gave up 6 bases and V 5 bases, and 3 bases lay outside the gene matches. This CDR3 is built from 12 residues. The germline V gene encodes CDR1 MNHEY and CDR2 SVGEGT. CDR3 nucleotide sequence: TGTGCCAGCAGTGCTACAGGGGATGGCTACACCTTC. It is translated as CASSATGDGYTF.

In its sample, this clonotype was seen many times. The V and J genes are TRBV19 and TRBJ2-7; D is ambiguous. This CDR3 is 14 amino acids long. V was cut by 3 bases and J by 1 base, with 10 bases left in between. The germline V gene encodes CDR1 LNHDA and CDR2 SQIVND (reference sequence). Here the CDR3 DNA reads TGTGCCAGTAGTATCTTGGGGAATTCCTACGAGCAGTACTTC. This codes for CASSILGNSYEQYF.

This clonotype was observed at least ten times. The rearrangement links TRBV6-2 or TRBV6-3 to TRBJ2-2; D is unclear. CDR3 length: 14 amino acids. Germline CDR1 MNHEY, CDR2 SVGEGT. Trimming stripped 5 bases from V and 6 bases from J, with 13 bases between. The CDR3 nucleotides read TGTGCCAGCAGTATGGAAGGGCCCCCCGGGGAGCTGTTTTTT. Residues: CASSMEGPPGELFF.

This clonotype was detected ten times or more. This chain joins TRBV12-3 or TRBV12-4 and TRBJ1-2; D is possibly TRBD1 (5 bases). This CDR3 region has 14 residues. Between the trimmed V and J ends, which lost 5 bases and 3 bases, there was a span of 13 bases. In DNA form, the CDR3 reads TGTGCCAGCAGTCCCTGGGGGTCTGACTATGGCTACACCTTC. This encodes CASSPWGSDYGYTF.

This clonotype appeared many times. The chain recombines TRBV10-3 with TRBJ2-1, with 9 bases identical to TRBD1. Trimming cost V 6 bases and J 5 bases; bases outside gene matches: 8. This CDR3 has 15 residues. Germline loops: CDR1 ENHRY, CDR2 SYGVKD. In DNA, the CDR3 is TGTGCCATCAGCACCGGGACAGGGACGAACAATGAGCAGTTCTTC. This translates into CAISTGTGTNNEQFF.

About this clonotype itself: A read error is possible here, since a much larger clone lies one base away. The V gene is TRBV15, the J gene TRBJ1-4, with a weak D call TRBD1 (5 bases). CDR3 length equals 15 residues. Per the germline V gene, CDR1 is LNHNV and CDR2 is YYDKDF (reference sequence). V was pared by 5 bases and J by 3 bases, with 13 bases between. CDR3 amino acids: CATSGGMGANEKLFF. DNA of the CDR3: TGTGCCACCAGCGGAGGAATGGGGGCTAATGAAAAACTGTTTTTT.